This T cell receptor (beta chain) was obtained from a study of blood T cell repertoires in COVID-19. CDR3 length equals 16 residues. CDR1 and CDR2 (germline): SEHNR, FQNEAQ (reference sequence). The V end lost 0 bases, the J end lost 7 bases, and 16 bases lay between the germline ends. This clone was picked up a small number of times. In the authors' methods: Reference gene primers were amplified, and this amplification served to estimate nucleated cell counts. Sequencing was performed with immunoSEQ multiplex PCR; in TCRdb, only in-frame clones are kept and a portion is missing. For V, J and clone size, that table is used; D and trimming come from the DNA. The data contain about 300,000 clones, 80% to 95% of them singletons.

Sequencing was carried out using peripheral blood. This TCR derives from a woman in her twenties or thirties with COVID-19, enrolled during active disease. The chain links TRBV7-9 to TRBJ1-5; D uncertain. The CDR3 DNA sequence: TGTGCCAGCAGCTTAGCGCTCCGGGGAGCGGGGCAGCCCCAGCATTTT. Translating it yields CASSLALRGAGQPQHF.